This T cell receptor (beta chain) was sequenced during a study of Ad26.COV2.S vaccination and SARS-CoV-2 variants. Study background: Ad26.COV2.S, an intramuscular injection, was given once or twice 56 days apart.

Sequenced by immunoSEQ multiplex PCR; TCRdb stores in-frame clones only, minus some. The data hold around 340,000 clones, with about 85% observed a single time. As to treatment: approximately 18 received Ad26.COV2.S at low or high dose, single or two shots; about 5 received placebo; per-sample allocation not given. All samples were drawn on day 63, counting from the first vaccine or placebo injection. Regarding this clone: What it recognizes is unknown.

General observations from the study: It was vaccine recipients, not placebo recipients, who had the higher spike-specific TCR breadth.

Trimming shortened V by 4 bases and J by 0 bases, and 10 bases separated the two germline ends. The CDR3 has 15 amino acids. Germline lookup yields CDR1 SNHLY and CDR2 FYNNEI. Sample: peripheral blood, taken in a trial of Ad26.COV2.S vaccine versus placebo. This sequence joins TRBV2 and TRBJ2-1; D not resolved. The clonotype comes from a person between 18 and 60 years old who received the Ad26.COV2.S COVID-19 vaccine or a placebo. This CDR3 is CASSAQRSSYNEQFF. The CDR3 nucleotides are TGTGCCAGCAGTGCCCAAAGGAGCTCCTACAATGAGCAGTTCTTC.